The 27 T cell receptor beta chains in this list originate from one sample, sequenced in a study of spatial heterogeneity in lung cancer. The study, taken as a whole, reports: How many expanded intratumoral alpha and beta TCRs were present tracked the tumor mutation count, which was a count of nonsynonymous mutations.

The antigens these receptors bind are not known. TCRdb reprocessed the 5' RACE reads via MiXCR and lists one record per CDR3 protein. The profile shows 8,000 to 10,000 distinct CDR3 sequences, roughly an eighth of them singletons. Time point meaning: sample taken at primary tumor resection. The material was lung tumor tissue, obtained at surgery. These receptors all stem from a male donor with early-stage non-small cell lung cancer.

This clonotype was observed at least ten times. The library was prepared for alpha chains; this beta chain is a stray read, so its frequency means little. The CDR3 spells CASSQRQGPWEQYF. Here the CDR3 DNA reads TGCGCCAGCAGCCAGAGGCAGGGTCCTTGGGAGCAGTACTTC. The chain is built from TRBV4-3 and TRBJ2-7; TRBD1 might be the D (5 bases). CDR1 and CDR2 from the germline V gene are LGHNA and YSLEER. The CDR3 is 14 amino acids. V was clipped by 3 bases and J by 7 bases, with 16 bases between them.

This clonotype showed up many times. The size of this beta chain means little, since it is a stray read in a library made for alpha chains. The chain's CDR3 is CASSYSIGVFNTEAFF. CDR3 coding DNA: TGTGCCAGCAGTTACTCGATCGGGGTCTTTAACACTGAAGCTTTCTTT. The chain is built from TRBV6-5 and TRBJ1-1; D call uncertain. This CDR3 contains 16 residues. V was cut by 0 bases and J by 2 bases, with 13 bases left in between. Germline-derived CDR1 and CDR2 are MNHEY and SVGAGI.

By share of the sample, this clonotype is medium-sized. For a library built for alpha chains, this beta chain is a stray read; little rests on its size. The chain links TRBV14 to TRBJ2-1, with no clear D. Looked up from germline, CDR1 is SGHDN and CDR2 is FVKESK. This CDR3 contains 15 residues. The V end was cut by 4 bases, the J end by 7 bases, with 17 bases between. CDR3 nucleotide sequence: TGTGCCAGCAGCCTGGGCCTTCGAAGAGGAAATGAGCAGTTCTTC. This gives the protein CASSLGLRRGNEQFF.

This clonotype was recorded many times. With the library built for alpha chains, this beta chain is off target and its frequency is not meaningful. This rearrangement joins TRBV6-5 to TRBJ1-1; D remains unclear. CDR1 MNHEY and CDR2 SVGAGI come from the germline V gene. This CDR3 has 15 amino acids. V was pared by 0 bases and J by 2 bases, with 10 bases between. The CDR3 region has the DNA TGTGCCAGCAGTTACTCCCTGACGGGCAACACTGAAGCTTTCTTT. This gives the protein CASSYSLTGNTEAFF.

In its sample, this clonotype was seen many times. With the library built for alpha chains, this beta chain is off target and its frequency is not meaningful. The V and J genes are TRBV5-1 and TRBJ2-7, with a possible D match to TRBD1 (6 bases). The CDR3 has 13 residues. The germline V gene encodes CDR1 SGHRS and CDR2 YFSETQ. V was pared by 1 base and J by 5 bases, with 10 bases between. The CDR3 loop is CASSLTSGDEQYF. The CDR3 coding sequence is TGCGCCAGCAGCTTGACGTCAGGGGACGAGCAGTACTTC.

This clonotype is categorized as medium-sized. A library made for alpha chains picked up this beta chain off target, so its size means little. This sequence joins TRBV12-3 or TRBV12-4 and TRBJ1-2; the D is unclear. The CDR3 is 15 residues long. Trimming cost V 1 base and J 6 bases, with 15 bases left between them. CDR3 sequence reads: CASSLVAAPGNGYTF. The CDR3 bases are TGTGCCAGCAGTTTAGTGGCGGCACCCGGGAATGGCTACACCTTC.

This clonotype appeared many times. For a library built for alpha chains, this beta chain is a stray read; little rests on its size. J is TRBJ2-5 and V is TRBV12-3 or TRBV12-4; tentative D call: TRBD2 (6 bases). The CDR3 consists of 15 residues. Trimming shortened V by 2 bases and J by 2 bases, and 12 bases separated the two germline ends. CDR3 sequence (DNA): TGTGCCAGCAGTTTAATGGGAGGAGGGCAAGAGACCCAGTACTTC. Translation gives CASSLMGGGQETQYF.

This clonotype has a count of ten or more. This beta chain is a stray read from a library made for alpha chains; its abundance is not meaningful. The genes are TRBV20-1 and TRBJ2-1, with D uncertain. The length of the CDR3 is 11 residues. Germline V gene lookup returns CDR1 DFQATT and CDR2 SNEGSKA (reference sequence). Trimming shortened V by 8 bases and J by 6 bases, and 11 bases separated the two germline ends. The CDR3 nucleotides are TGCAGTAGTGCTACCACCAATGAGCAGTTCTTC. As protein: CSSATTNEQFF.

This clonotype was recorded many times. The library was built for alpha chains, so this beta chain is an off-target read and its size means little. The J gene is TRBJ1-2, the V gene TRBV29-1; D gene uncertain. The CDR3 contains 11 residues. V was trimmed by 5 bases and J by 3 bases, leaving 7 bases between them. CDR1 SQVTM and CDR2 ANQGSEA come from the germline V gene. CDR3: CSVLRDYGYTF. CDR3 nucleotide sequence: TGCAGCGTTCTGAGAGACTATGGCTACACCTTC.

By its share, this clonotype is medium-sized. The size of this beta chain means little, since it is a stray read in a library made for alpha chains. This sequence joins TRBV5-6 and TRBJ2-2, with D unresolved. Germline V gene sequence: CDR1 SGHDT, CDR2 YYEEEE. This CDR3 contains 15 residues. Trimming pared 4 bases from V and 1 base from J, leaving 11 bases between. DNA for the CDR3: TGTGCCAGCAGCAGTACACTCTTGAACACCGGGGAGCTGTTTTTT. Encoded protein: CASSSTLLNTGELFF.

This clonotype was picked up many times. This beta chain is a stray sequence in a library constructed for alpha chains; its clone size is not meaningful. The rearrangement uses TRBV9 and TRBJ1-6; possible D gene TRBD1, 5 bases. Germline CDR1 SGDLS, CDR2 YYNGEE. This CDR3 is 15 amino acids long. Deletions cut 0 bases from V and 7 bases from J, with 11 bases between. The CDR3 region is CASSVEGPVNSPLHF. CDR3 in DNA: TGTGCCAGCAGCGTAGAGGGACCGGTAAATTCACCCCTCCACTTT.

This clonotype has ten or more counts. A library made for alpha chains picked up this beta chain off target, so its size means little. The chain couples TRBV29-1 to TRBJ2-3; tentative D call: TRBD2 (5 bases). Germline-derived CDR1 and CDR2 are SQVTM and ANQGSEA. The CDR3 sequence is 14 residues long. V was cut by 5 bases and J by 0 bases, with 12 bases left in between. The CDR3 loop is CSVSGITSTDTQYF. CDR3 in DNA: TGCAGCGTTAGCGGAATTACTAGCACAGATACGCAGTATTTT.

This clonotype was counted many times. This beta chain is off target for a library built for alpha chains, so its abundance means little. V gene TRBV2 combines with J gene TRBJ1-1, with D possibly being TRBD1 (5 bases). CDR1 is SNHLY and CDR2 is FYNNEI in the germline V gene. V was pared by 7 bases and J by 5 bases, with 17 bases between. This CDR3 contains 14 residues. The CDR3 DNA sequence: TGTGCCAGCAAGGGTGGGGCGGCCACTACTGAAGCTTTCTTT. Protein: CASKGGAATTEAFF. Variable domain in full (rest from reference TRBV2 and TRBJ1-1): EPEVTQTPSHQVTQMGQEVILRCVPISNHLYFYWYRQILGQKVEFLVSFYNNEISEKSEIFDDQFSVERPDGSNFTLKIRSTKLEDSAMYFCASKGGAATTEAFFGQGTRLTVV.

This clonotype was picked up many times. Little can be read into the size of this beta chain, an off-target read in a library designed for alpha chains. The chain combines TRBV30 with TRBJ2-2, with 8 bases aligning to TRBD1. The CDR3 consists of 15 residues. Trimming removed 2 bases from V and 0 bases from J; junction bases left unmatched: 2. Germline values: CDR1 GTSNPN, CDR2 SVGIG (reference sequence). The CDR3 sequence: CAWSTGGTNTGELFF. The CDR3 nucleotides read TGTGCCTGGAGTACAGGGGGGACGAACACCGGGGAGCTGTTTTTT.

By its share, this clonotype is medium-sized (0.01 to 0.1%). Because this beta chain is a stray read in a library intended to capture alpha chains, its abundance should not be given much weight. The CDR3 protein is CATSDLGNEKLFF. CDR3 sequence (DNA): TGTGCCACCAGTGATTTGGGGAATGAAAAACTGTTTTTT. The chain is built from TRBV24-1 and TRBJ1-4; D unclear. The CDR3 runs 13 residues. The germline CDR1 and CDR2 sequences are KGHDR and SFDVKD. V dropped 0 bases and J dropped 5 bases, with 3 bases sitting between them.

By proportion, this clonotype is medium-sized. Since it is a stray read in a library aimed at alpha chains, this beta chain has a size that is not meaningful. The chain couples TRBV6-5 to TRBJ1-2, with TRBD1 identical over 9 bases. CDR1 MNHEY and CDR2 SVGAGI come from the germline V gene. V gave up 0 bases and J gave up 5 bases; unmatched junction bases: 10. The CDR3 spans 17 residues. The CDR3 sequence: CASSYSRTGATFYGYTF. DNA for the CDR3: TGTGCCAGCAGTTACTCCCGGACAGGGGCGACTTTTTATGGCTACACCTTC.

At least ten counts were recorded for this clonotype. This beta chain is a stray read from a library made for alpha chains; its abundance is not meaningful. CDR3 nucleotides: TGTGCCAGCAGTCCAGCTCTAGCGGGAGGGGCCGATACGCAGTATTTT. Translating gives CASSPALAGGADTQYF. The genes are TRBV12-3 or TRBV12-4 and TRBJ2-3; the match to TRBD2 covers 12 bases. V lost 5 bases to trimming and J lost 6 bases; unmatched junction nucleotides: 9. CDR3 length: 16 residues.

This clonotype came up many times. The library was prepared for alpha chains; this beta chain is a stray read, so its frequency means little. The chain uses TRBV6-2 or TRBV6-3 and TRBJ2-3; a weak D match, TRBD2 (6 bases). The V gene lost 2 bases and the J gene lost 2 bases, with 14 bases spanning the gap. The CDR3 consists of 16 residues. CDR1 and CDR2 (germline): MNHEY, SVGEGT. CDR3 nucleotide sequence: TGTGCCAGCAGTTACGTCGGGGGAGCGCCCACAGATACGCAGTATTTT. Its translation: CASSYVGGAPTDTQYF.

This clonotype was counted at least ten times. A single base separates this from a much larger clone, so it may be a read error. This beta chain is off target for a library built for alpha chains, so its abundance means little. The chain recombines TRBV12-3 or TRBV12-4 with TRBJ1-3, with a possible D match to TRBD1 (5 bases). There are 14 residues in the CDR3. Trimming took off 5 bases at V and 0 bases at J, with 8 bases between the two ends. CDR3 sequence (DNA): TGTGCCAGCAGTCACCAGGGCTCTGGAAACACCATATATTTT. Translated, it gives CASSHQGSGNTIYF.

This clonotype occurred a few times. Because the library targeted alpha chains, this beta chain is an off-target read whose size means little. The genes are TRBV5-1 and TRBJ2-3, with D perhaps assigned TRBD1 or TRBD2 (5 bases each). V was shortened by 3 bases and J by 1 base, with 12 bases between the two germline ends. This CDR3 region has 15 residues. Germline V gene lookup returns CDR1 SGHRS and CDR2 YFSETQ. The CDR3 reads CASSSGRGGTDTQYF. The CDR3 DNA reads TGCGCCAGCAGCTCGGGGCGAGGGGGCACAGATACGCAGTATTTT.

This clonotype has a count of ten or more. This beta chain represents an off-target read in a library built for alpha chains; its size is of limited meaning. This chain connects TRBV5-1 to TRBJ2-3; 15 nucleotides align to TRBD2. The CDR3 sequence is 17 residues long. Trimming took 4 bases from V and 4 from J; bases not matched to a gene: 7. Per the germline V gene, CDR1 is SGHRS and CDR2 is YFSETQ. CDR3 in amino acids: CASSRSGLAGGADTQYF. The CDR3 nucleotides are TGCGCCAGCAGCCGCTCGGGACTAGCGGGAGGTGCAGATACGCAGTATTTT.

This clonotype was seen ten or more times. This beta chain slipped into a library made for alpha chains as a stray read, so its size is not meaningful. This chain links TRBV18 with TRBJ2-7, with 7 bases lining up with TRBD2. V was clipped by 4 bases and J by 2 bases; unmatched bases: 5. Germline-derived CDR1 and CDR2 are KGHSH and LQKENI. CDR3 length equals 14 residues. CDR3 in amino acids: CASSLTSDPYEQYF. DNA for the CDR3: TGTGCCAGCTCACTTACTAGCGACCCCTACGAGCAGTACTTC. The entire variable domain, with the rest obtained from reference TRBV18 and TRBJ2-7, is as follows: NAGVMQNPRHLVRRRGQEARLRCSPMKGHSHVYWYRQLPEEGLKFMVYLQKENIIDESGMPKERFSAEFPKEGPSILRIQQVVRGDSAAYFCASSLTSDPYEQYFGPGTRLTVT.

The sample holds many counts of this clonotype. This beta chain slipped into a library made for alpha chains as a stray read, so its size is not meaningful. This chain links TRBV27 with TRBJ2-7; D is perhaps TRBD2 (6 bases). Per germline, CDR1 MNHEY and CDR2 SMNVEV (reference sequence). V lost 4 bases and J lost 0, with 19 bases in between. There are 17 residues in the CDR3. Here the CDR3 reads CASSYFYGGTVSYEQYF. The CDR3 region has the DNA TGTGCCAGCAGTTACTTTTACGGAGGGACCGTCTCCTACGAGCAGTACTTC.

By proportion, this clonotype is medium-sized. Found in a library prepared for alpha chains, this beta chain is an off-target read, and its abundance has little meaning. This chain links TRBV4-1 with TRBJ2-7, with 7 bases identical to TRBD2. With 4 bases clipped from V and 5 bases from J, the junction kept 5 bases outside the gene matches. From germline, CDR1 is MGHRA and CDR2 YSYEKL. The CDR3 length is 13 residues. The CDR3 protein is CASSPDGGDEQYF. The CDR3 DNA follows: TGCGCCAGCAGCCCGGATGGGGGGGACGAGCAGTACTTC.

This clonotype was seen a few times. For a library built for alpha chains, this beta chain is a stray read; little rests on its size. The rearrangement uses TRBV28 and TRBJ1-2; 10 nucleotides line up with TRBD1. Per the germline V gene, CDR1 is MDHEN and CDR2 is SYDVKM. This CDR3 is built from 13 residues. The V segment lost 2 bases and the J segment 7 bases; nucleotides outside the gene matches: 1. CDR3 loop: CASSLGTGVGYTF. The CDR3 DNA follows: TGTGCCAGCAGTTTAGGGACAGGGGTTGGCTACACCTTC.

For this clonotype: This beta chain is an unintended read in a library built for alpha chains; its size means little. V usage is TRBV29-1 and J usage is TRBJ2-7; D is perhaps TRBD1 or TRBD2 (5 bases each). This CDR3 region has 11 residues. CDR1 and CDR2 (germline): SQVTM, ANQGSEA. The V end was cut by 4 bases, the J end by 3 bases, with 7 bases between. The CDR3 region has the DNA TGCAGCGTTGGAGGGGACTACGAGCAGTACTTC. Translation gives CSVGGDYEQYF.

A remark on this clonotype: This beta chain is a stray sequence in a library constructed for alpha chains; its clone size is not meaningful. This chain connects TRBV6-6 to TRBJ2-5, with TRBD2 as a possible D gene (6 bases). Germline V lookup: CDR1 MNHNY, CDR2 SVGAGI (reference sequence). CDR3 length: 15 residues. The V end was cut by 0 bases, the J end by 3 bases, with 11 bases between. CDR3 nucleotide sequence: TGTGCCAGCAGTTACTCGTGGGGAGGTGAAGAGACCCAGTACTTC. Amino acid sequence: CASSYSWGGEETQYF.